This is a list of T cell receptor beta chains from one sample in a study of blood T cell repertoires in COVID-19. The table came from immunoSEQ multiplex PCR; TCRdb's copy has only in-frame clones and leaves some out. Of 75,000 to 100,000 clones detected, more than 75% appear once; the ten largest clones hold over 15%. The sequencing input was peripheral blood. Every receptor here comes from a human donor in a cohort sampled during active COVID-19. CDR3s include the opening cysteine and the closing phenylalanine or tryptophan. D genes are given only for firm matches. Clone sizes are given selectively: once, few, many, or a class where the clone is expanded.

j_call | v_call | clone_size | d_call | cdr3_nt | cdr3_aa
TRBJ1-5 | TRBV5-6 | . | . | TGTGCCAGCAGCTTGCTATCCTTAGGCAATCAGCCCCAGCATTTT | CASSLLSLGNQPQHF
TRBJ2-1 | TRBV6-1 | . | TRBD2 | TGTGCCAGCAGTGAACCATTTGGACTAGTCGCTGAGCAGTTCTTC | CASSEPFGLVAEQFF
TRBJ2-1 | TRBV9 | few | TRBD2 | TGTGCCAGCAGCGTAGGGACTAGCAATGAGCAGTTCTTC | CASSVGTSNEQFF
TRBJ1-1 | TRBV5-1 | . | . | TGCGCCAGCAGCTTGGAGTTGGACAGTGTGGTGAAAACTGAAGCTTTCTTT | CASSLELDSVVKTEAFF
TRBJ1-1 | TRBV25-1 | . | . | TGTGCCAGCAGCGATTATGACAGGTTCCGTGAAGCTTTCTTT | CASSDYDRFREAFF
TRBJ1-4 | TRBV11-2 | once | . | TGTGCCAGCAGCTTAGATCCCCTTGAAAAACTGTTTTTT | CASSLDPLEKLFF
TRBJ1-2 | TRBV28 | . | TRBD1 | TGTGCCAGCAGTCAGGGGACAGGGAGCTATGGCTACACCTTC | CASSQGTGSYGYTF
TRBJ1-1 | TRBV30 | few | . | TGTGCCTGGAGTCTAACCCGGACTCTCGACGAAGCTTTCTTT | CAWSLTRTLDEAFF
TRBJ1-2 | TRBV9 | once | TRBD1 | TGTGCCAGCAGCGCCCAGGGCGGGACAGAAGATTATGGCTACACCTTC | CASSAQGGTEDYGYTF
TRBJ1-2 | TRBV28 | . | . | TGTGCCAGCAGTCCCCCCCTCGAGGAGTATGGCTACACCTTC | CASSPPLEEYGYTF
TRBJ2-3 | TRBV7-8 | . | . | TGTGCCAGCAGCCGGAGGGAGTTCACAGATACGCAGTATTTT | CASSRREFTDTQYF
TRBJ1-1 | TRBV19 | . | TRBD1 | TGTGCCAGTAGTATTGTCCCGGGACAGCAGAACACTGAAGCTTTCTTT | CASSIVPGQQNTEAFF
TRBJ1-1 | TRBV18 | . | . | TGTGCCAGCTCATTGCAGGGGTTACGGAACACTGAAGCTTTCTTT | CASSLQGLRNTEAFF
TRBJ1-4 | TRBV4-1 | . | TRBD1 | TGCGCCAGCAGCCTGAACAGGGGCGGAGGTGAAAAACTGTTTTTT | CASSLNRGGGEKLFF
TRBJ1-5 | TRBV5-8 | many | . | TGTGCCAGCAGCTTGGAAGGGGCACCGGAGCCCCAGCATTTT | CASSLEGAPEPQHF
TRBJ2-5 | TRBV25-1 | . | . | TGTGCCAGCAGTGAATATTTAACAGGGAAGCAAGAGACCCAGTACTTC | CASSEYLTGKQETQYF
TRBJ2-1 | TRBV15 | few | TRBD1 | TGTGCCACAGGACAGGGGGCGGGGTACAATGAGCAGTTCTTC | CATGQGAGYNEQFF
TRBJ2-3 | TRBV28 | . | TRBD2 | TGTGCCAGCAGCCAACTGACTAGCGCTGTCACAGATACGCAGTATTTT | CASSQLTSAVTDTQYF
TRBJ1-2 | TRBV2 | . | . | TGTGCCAGCAGGACCTGGGCCAGCCTTAACTATGGCTACACCTTC | CASRTWASLNYGYTF
TRBJ2-2 | TRBV19 | once | . | TGTGCCAGTAGTATCCCTGGACTTCTCACCGGGGAGCTGTTTTTT | CASSIPGLLTGELFF
TRBJ2-1 | TRBV28 | . | TRBD2 | TGTGCCAGCATCTCCAGGGCGAAGCGGGGGAGTAGCGGGAGGGTCTCGCTTTACAATGAGCAGTTCTTC | CASISRAKRGSSGRVSLYNEQFF
TRBJ2-2 | TRBV15 | . | . | TGTGCCACCAGCAGTTTCGGACAGACGAACACCGGGGAGCTGTTTTTT | CATSSFGQTNTGELFF
TRBJ2-3 | TRBV4-3 | . | TRBD2 | TGCGCCAGCAGCCAAGAAACTAGCGGTACGCAGTATTTT | CASSQETSGTQYF
TRBJ1-2 | TRBV2 | . | TRBD1 | TGTGCCAGCGACAGGGCCCCTGGCTACACCTTC | CASDRAPGYTF
TRBJ2-3 | TRBV11-3 | . | . | TGTGCCAGCAGCCGACAGGCCACTAGCACAGATACGCAGTATTTT | CASSRQATSTDTQYF
TRBJ1-1 | TRBV5-4 | . | . | TGTGCCAGCAGCTTCGGACAGAGGAACACTGAAGCTTTCTTT | CASSFGQRNTEAFF
TRBJ1-2 | TRBV19 | . | . | TGTGCCAGTAGTATAGGAAAAAGGCCGTGGCGGCACGAATCCTATGGCTACACCTTC | CASSIGKRPWRHESYGYTF
TRBJ1-4 | TRBV5-6 | . | TRBD1 | TGTGCCAGCAGCTTTGGACAGGGAAGGGAAAAACTGTTTTTT | CASSFGQGREKLFF
TRBJ2-2 | TRBV9 | . | TRBD2 | TGTGCCAGCAGCGCCGCTAGCGGGCCCCAAGCCGGGGAGCTGTTTTTT | CASSAASGPQAGELFF
TRBJ2-5 | TRBV10-1 | . | . | TGCGCCAGCAGTGGGAACGCGGGTACATCGCAAGAGACCCAGTACTTC | CASSGNAGTSQETQYF
TRBJ1-2 | TRBV25-1 | . | . | TGTGCCAGCAGTGAGTTCATGAACTATGGCTACACCTTC | CASSEFMNYGYTF
TRBJ2-1 | TRBV4-3 | . | TRBD2 | TGCGCCAGCAGCCAAGATCCGACTAGCGGGAGTGTCGATGAGCAGTTCTTC | CASSQDPTSGSVDEQFF
TRBJ2-3 | TRBV27 | . | . | TGTGCCAGCAAATTAGGGGGTGAAGATACGCAGTATTTT | CASKLGGEDTQYF
TRBJ1-1 | TRBV4-3 | . | . | TGCGCCAGCAGCACTACGGGCACTGAAGCTTTCTTT | CASSTTGTEAFF
TRBJ1-1 | TRBV7-2 | . | . | TGTGCCAGCAGCCCCCCACACCCCAACACTGAAGCTTTCTTT | CASSPPHPNTEAFF